The clone carrying this TCR beta chain was seen only a few times. TCRdb redid the calling of the RT-PCR reads with MiXCR, one entry per CDR3 protein. The table shows almost 700,000 distinct CDR3 sequences, with 13% to 15% occurring only once. The CDR3 has 18 residues. Looked up from germline, CDR1 is SGHTA and CDR2 is FQGNSA. Trimming at V came to 5 bases and at J to 1 base, leaving 15 bases not matched to a gene. This sequence joins TRBV7-2 and TRBJ1-2; 8 nucleotides line up with TRBD1. Sequencing was performed on memory CD4+ T cells from blood. This receptor was taken from a female donor in good health, serving as a healthy control. Here the CDR3 reads CASSNQGAFRTDNYGYTF. As DNA, the CDR3 is TGTGCCAGCAGCAACCAGGGGGCGTTTCGGACGGATAACTATGGCTACACCTTC.